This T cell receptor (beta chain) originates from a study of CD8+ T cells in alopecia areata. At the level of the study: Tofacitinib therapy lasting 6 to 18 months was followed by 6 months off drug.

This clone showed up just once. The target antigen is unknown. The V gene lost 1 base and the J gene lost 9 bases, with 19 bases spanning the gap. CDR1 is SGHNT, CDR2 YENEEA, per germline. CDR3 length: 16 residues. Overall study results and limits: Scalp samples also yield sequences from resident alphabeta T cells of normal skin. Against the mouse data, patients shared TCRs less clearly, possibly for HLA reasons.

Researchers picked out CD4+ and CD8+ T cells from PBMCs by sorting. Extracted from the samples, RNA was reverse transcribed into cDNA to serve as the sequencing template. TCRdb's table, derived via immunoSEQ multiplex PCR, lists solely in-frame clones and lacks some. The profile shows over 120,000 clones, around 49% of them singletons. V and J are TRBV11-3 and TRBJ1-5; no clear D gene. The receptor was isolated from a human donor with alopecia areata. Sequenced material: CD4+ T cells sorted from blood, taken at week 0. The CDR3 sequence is CASSLGFTRSSGPQHF. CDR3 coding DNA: TGTGCCAGCAGCTTAGGGTTCACGCGGAGCTCTGGGCCCCAGCATTTT.